The 3 T cell receptor beta chains reported below all come from one sample, sequenced in a study of shared T cell receptors in the human thymus. Clones were sequenced by immunoSEQ multiplex PCR, and TCRdb holds only the in-frame ones, with some missing. There are approximately 730,000 clones in the sample; 70% to 90% occur only once, and 0.008% to 0.011% lies in the top ten. This sample also belongs to another study, concerning human thymus T cells.

Source material: thymocytes. These receptors were taken from a girl less than two years old with a congenital heart defect.

This chain connects TRBV5-4 to TRBJ1-5; 7 bases agree with TRBD1. The CDR3 length is 14 residues. V lost 2 bases to trimming and J lost 3 bases; unmatched junction nucleotides: 2. From germline, CDR1 is SGHNT and CDR2 YYREEE (reference sequence). The CDR3 DNA reads TGTGCCAGCAGCTTACAGGGGTTCAATCAGCCCCAGCATTTT. Encoded protein: CASSLQGFNQPQHF.

This chain uses TRBV28 with TRBJ1-1; 7 nucleotides agree with TRBD1. The V gene's germline CDR1 is MDHEN and CDR2 SYDVKM. The CDR3 is 15 residues long. The V and J ends lost 7 bases and 2 bases, in that order; junction bases with no gene match: 10. The CDR3 loop reads CASTLREGGNTEAFF. CDR3 sequence (DNA): TGTGCCAGCACCTTGCGGGAAGGGGGCAACACTGAAGCTTTCTTT.

This chain joins TRBV5-1 and TRBJ1-6; 9 nucleotides line up with TRBD1. The V gene's germline CDR1 is SGHRS and CDR2 YFSETQ. The CDR3 length is 15 residues. Trimming cost V 3 bases and J 13 bases; bases outside gene matches: 11. The CDR3 DNA is TGCGCCAGCAGCTCCAATGGACAGGGGCCCGACCCCCTCCACTTT. It is translated as CASSSNGQGPDPLHF.